Included here is one TCR beta chain sequence, with context. The antigen this receptor binds is unknown. Base qualities are not provided; no much larger clone lies one nucleotide away. The sample's time point label, in plain terms: week 3, after first cycle of checkpoint inhibitor. Immune-effector (TIE) cells were defined as CD3+ CD4- CD8+ CD45RA- CD45RO-high CD27- CCR7- memory T cells. Blood samples were taken before treatment (T0) and at week 3 (W3), following the first cycle of checkpoint blockade. Except for a couple of patients with rapid clinical progression, response was assessed 12 weeks after the first infusion by RECIST 1.1; disease control meant complete response, partial response or stable disease. Patients were not eligible if they had prior systemic cancer treatment, concomitant immunosuppressant therapy or synchronous other active malignancies. In six patients, three progressing and three with disease control, sorted CD8+ memory and naive T cell subsets were sequenced at T0 and W3. PBMC were isolated from blood with Lymphoprep and SepMate tubes, followed by red cell lysis. DNA from PBMC and sorted T cell subsets was extracted with QIAamp DNA Blood Mini kits. Before DNA extraction, CD8+ T cell subsets were live-sorted on a FACSAria III cytometer and then frozen. Fresh PBMC intended for flow cytometry were kept at 4 degrees C in PBS containing about 2% fetal bovine serum and were analyzed within 24 hours.

The data originate from a study of blood T cell dynamics during melanoma immunotherapy (dated by TCRdb to 2018 to 2021). About the study as a whole: All patients had metastatic melanoma and were given first-line pembrolizumab or nivolumab plus ipilimumab as standard of care in the United Kingdom. The training cohort was made up of consecutive patients, while a further independent group of patients from the same centre was pooled to form an external validation set. To find early correlates of response, the study profiled the peripheral T cell receptor repertoires of patients with metastatic melanoma both before and after one cycle of checkpoint inhibitor therapy. The paper as a whole reports these results and caveats: The relatively small sample size was acknowledged as potentially limiting generalization of the results. Among sorted CD8+ subsets, TIE cells showed the highest similarity to cfDNA CDR3 sequences and the highest clonality, suggesting active turnover with convergence on dominant clones. The study could not determine whether the T cell clones driving repertoire changes were melanoma-specific or reflected general immune activation.

All DNA extracted from each sorted CD8+ T cell subset was loaded into the assay. The immunoSEQ TCRb Assay kit was used according to manufacturer instructions to amplify TCR beta CDR3 sequences from genomic DNA. The KAPA Library Quantification Kit for Illumina platforms was used to quantify the pooled libraries by qPCR. Pooled libraries were sequenced on an Illumina NextSeq 500, clustered at roughly 0.55-1.1 pM. Per the original workflow: Analysis of the TCR data relied on immunoSEQ ANALYZER and the R LymphoSeq package. A rearrangement efficiency score was calculated as productive divided by the sum of productive and non-productive CDR3 sequences. Clonality was measured with the Gini coefficient and diversity with the Renyi index at alpha=1, and both measures were compared pairwise between timepoints within each patient. Clonal relatedness, based on an edit distance of 3, and repertoire similarity, based on the Bhattacharyya coefficient, were both computed in LymphoSeq. To classify response, a linear discriminant analysis based on week-3 changes in clonality and diversity was built with the R MASS and caret packages. TCRdb carries this immuneACCESS record with in-frame sequences only. Its versions omit some clonotypes, under half of them owing to an unresolved V gene in the studies checked, with the rest unexplained. That table furnishes V, J and clone size, whereas the DNA furnished D and trimming. The sample has about 2,000 clones on record, roughly three quarters of them singletons. Less than 5% of the sample is taken by the ten largest.

Trimming takes 5 bases from V and 2 bases from J, and the germline ends sit 15 bases apart. Reading the germline V gene (reference sequence) gives CDR1 LNHDA and CDR2 SQIVND. The CDR3 starts with the cysteine, ends with the phenylalanine, and has 15 residues. Only the CDR3 DNA is retained, 45 bases long and in frame from the first base. Recombination joined TRBV19 with TRBJ2-5, with the D gene not confidently named. This clonotype was obtained from a human donor with melanoma. The sample in question was CD8+ T cells from blood, obtained from a patient treated with checkpoint blockade. In light of the paper, this sample's cell subset or site label describes: immune-effector CD8+ memory T cells, CD45RO-high CCR7- CD27-. The CDR3 loop reads CASSVRAQRQETQYF. The DNA sequence is given as TGTGCCAGTAGTGTCCGGGCCCAGCGACAAGAGACCCAGTACTTC.